A single sample gave rise to the 7 T cell receptor beta chains below, sequenced in a study of technical replicates of blood from four donors. TCRdb's table, derived via immunoSEQ multiplex PCR, lists solely in-frame clones and lacks some. The sample carries about 73,000 clones, 93% recorded once. Sample: T cells isolated from PBMCs. Source of these receptors: a human donor in good health.

V usage is TRBV9 and J usage is TRBJ1-2, with D tentatively TRBD1 (6 bases). Trimming left V 0 bases short and J 7 bases short, with 7 bases between. Germline assignment: CDR1 SGDLS and CDR2 YYNGEE. This CDR3 spans 12 amino acids. The DNA for the CDR3 is TGTGCCAGCAGCGTAGGAGGGGGTGGCTACACCTTC. This translates into CASSVGGGGYTF.

The gene calls are TRBV29-1 and TRBJ2-3; maybe TRBD1 (5 bases). Germline V gives CDR1 SQVTM, CDR2 ANQGSEA. CDR3 length equals 13 residues. V gave up 1 base and J gave up 4 bases, with 9 bases separating them. In DNA, the CDR3 is TGCAGCGTTGAAGCAGGGCCGGCAGATACGCAGTATTTT. It translates to CSVEAGPADTQYF.

The rearrangement uses TRBV4-1 and TRBJ1-5, with D unresolved. The V end lost 0 bases, the J end lost 6 bases, and 9 bases lay between the germline ends. Germline V gene data show CDR1 as MGHRA and CDR2 as YSYEKL. This CDR3 spans 14 amino acids. CDR3 sequence reads: CASSQDENGQPQHF. In nucleotides, the CDR3 is TGCGCCAGCAGCCAAGATGAGAACGGTCAGCCCCAGCATTTT.

The chain employs TRBV28 and TRBJ2-7; a possible D gene is TRBD1 (5 bases). The CDR3 is 15 residues long. V lost 1 base and J 2 bases, leaving 12 bases between the germline ends. Per germline, CDR1 MDHEN and CDR2 SYDVKM. The CDR3 DNA reads TGTGCCAGCAGTTTATCCGCTCGGACAACCTACGAGCAGTACTTC. It yields the protein CASSLSARTTYEQYF.

The chain carries TRBV10-1 and TRBJ2-7; TRBD1 agrees at 8 bases. Germline assignment: CDR1 WNHNN and CDR2 SYGVQD (reference sequence). The CDR3 is 17 amino acids. The J segment lost 1 base and the V segment lost 0 bases, leaving 8 bases of the junction unmatched. Written as DNA, the CDR3 is TGCGCCAGCAGTGAGTCCCGATTTGACAGGGGTTCCTACGAGCAGTACTTC. Translating it yields CASSESRFDRGSYEQYF.

The rearrangement uses TRBV9 and TRBJ1-4; D is undetermined. The CDR3 has 11 residues. V gave up 5 bases and J gave up 7 bases, with 6 bases separating them. Germline V CDR1 and CDR2: SGDLS, YYNGEE. The CDR3 reads CASSAGEKLFF. The CDR3 DNA reads as TGTGCCAGCAGTGCGGGTGAAAAACTGTTTTTT.

V and J are TRBV6-5 and TRBJ1-1; D is unresolved. Germline lookup yields CDR1 MNHEY and CDR2 SVGAGI. The CDR3 extends over 14 amino acids. The V and J ends lost 4 bases and 4 bases respectively, with 13 bases between them. CDR3 in DNA: TGTGCCAGCAGTTTGGAGGCCTTGGGCACTGAAGCTTTCTTT. Amino acid sequence: CASSLEALGTEAFF.